The TCR beta chain under discussion was sequenced for a study of shared clonotypes between healthy human individuals. Study-wide results and caveats: Roughly 5% of naive CD4 clonotypes were shared across several donors.

Comment on this clone: Its antigen is unknown.

Naive CD8 cells were CD45RO-negative, positively selected for CCR7, excluding terminally differentiated effector memory CD45RA+ cells. Caucasian adults living in Nashville, Tennessee, provided all samples. Germline V gene sequence: CDR1 MGHRA, CDR2 YSYEKL. This CDR3 has 15 amino acids. V lost 1 base, J lost 5 bases, and 5 bases stayed unmatched. The table came from immunoSEQ multiplex PCR; TCRdb's copy has only in-frame clones and leaves some out. The data show 2 million to 2.5 million clones, 90% to 95% seen once. This sequence joins TRBV4-1 and TRBJ2-5, with TRBD2 matching 9 bases. Material: naive CD8+ T cells from PBMCs. This TCR was recovered from a man aged 18 to 30 in good health. Some clones in this sample may be carry-over from other donors' samples. In DNA form, the CDR3 reads TGCGCCAGCAGCCAAGGGTCTAGCGGGACTGAGACCCAGTACTTC. It specifies CASSQGSSGTETQYF.